A selection of T cell receptor beta chains follows, all from one sample in a study of technical replicates of blood from a handful of donors. Libraries were prepared by immunoSEQ multiplex PCR; TCRdb keeps only in-frame clonotypes and omits some of them. The sample has more than 90,000 clones, over 95% seen once. Sequenced material: T cells isolated from PBMCs. The receptors stem from a human donor in good health. Both conserved end residues are part of each CDR3. The D gene is left open where the match is weak. For some rows the clone size is stated as once, few or many, or as a class when expanded; others skip it.

clone_size: .; j_call: TRBJ1-5; d_call: .; v_call: TRBV6-5; cdr3_aa: CASRPGDRSNQPQHF; cdr3_nt: TGTGCCAGCAGGCCAGGGGATCGGAGCAATCAGCCCCAGCATTTT
clone_size: .; j_call: TRBJ2-1; d_call: .; v_call: TRBV6-5; cdr3_aa: CASSYSGGLEQFF; cdr3_nt: TGTGCCAGCAGTTACTCGGGGGGGCTTGAACAGTTCTTC
clone_size: few; j_call: TRBJ1-1; d_call: TRBD1; v_call: TRBV14; cdr3_aa: CASREQGGDTEAFF; cdr3_nt: TGTGCCAGCAGGGAACAAGGGGGCGATACTGAAGCTTTCTTT
clone_size: .; j_call: TRBJ2-7; d_call: .; v_call: TRBV21-1; cdr3_aa: CASSVPWTGWGNEQYF; cdr3_nt: TGTGCCAGCAGCGTACCCTGGACAGGGTGGGGCAACGAGCAGTACTTC
clone_size: .; j_call: TRBJ1-2; d_call: TRBD1; v_call: TRBV9; cdr3_aa: CASSVDEGQGTPRGYTF; cdr3_nt: TGTGCCAGCAGCGTAGACGAGGGACAGGGGACTCCACGGGGCTACACCTTC
clone_size: .; j_call: TRBJ2-2; d_call: .; v_call: TRBV4-1; cdr3_aa: CASSQIRLALSGELFF; cdr3_nt: TGCGCCAGCAGCCAAATTCGCCTAGCGTTGAGCGGGGAGCTGTTTTTT
clone_size: .; j_call: TRBJ2-6; d_call: .; v_call: TRBV28; cdr3_aa: CASSSPLDSRSGANVLTF; cdr3_nt: TGTGCCAGCAGTTCCCCTTTAGACAGCCGCTCTGGGGCCAACGTCCTGACTTTC
clone_size: .; j_call: TRBJ2-4; d_call: .; v_call: TRBV5-1; cdr3_aa: CASSLEGGAKNIQYF; cdr3_nt: TGCGCCAGCAGCTTAGAAGGGGGAGCCAAAAACATTCAGTACTTC
clone_size: .; j_call: TRBJ2-7; d_call: TRBD2; v_call: TRBV25-1; cdr3_aa: CASSGDSGGAYEQYF; cdr3_nt: TGTGCCAGCAGTGGAGATAGCGGGGGAGCCTACGAGCAGTACTTC
clone_size: .; j_call: TRBJ2-3; d_call: TRBD2; v_call: TRBV30; cdr3_aa: CAWSVGTITDTQYF; cdr3_nt: TGTGCCTGGAGTGTCGGGACTATCACAGATACGCAGTATTTT
clone_size: .; j_call: TRBJ2-2; d_call: TRBD1; v_call: TRBV7-8; cdr3_aa: CASSFLKMTGGIGELFF; cdr3_nt: TGTGCCAGCAGCTTCTTAAAAATGACAGGGGGCATCGGGGAGCTGTTTTTT
clone_size: .; j_call: TRBJ2-7; d_call: .; v_call: TRBV28; cdr3_aa: CATQHKSGVYEQYF; cdr3_nt: TGTGCCACCCAACACAAATCGGGTGTCTACGAGCAGTACTTC
clone_size: .; j_call: TRBJ2-5; d_call: .; v_call: TRBV10-2; cdr3_aa: CASRADNSQETQYF; cdr3_nt: TGCGCCAGCAGGGCGGACAACTCACAAGAGACCCAGTACTTC
clone_size: .; j_call: TRBJ1-1; d_call: .; v_call: TRBV27; cdr3_aa: CASSLRGAMTEAFF; cdr3_nt: TGTGCCAGCAGTTTACGGGGGGCGATGACTGAAGCTTTCTTT
clone_size: .; j_call: TRBJ2-1; d_call: .; v_call: TRBV7-2; cdr3_aa: CASSLVLATYNEQFF; cdr3_nt: TGTGCCAGCAGCTTAGTACTAGCCACCTACAATGAGCAGTTCTTC
clone_size: once; j_call: TRBJ1-1; d_call: .; v_call: TRBV5-6; cdr3_aa: CASSLSSVNTEAFF; cdr3_nt: TGTGCCAGCAGCTTGTCATCGGTGAACACTGAAGCTTTCTTT
clone_size: .; j_call: TRBJ1-1; d_call: .; v_call: TRBV5-1; cdr3_aa: CASSSQRGSDEAFF; cdr3_nt: TGCGCCAGCAGCTCACAAAGGGGTAGTGATGAAGCTTTCTTT
clone_size: .; j_call: TRBJ1-2; d_call: .; v_call: TRBV6-1; cdr3_aa: CASTAVDRERGGYTF; cdr3_nt: TGTGCCAGCACCGCGGTCGACAGAGAAAGGGGCGGCTACACCTTC
clone_size: .; j_call: TRBJ2-2; d_call: TRBD2; v_call: TRBV7-2; cdr3_aa: CASNTIAGGQPGELFF; cdr3_nt: TGTGCCAGCAACACCATAGCGGGGGGGCAACCTGGGGAGCTGTTTTTT
clone_size: .; j_call: TRBJ2-3; d_call: .; v_call: TRBV18; cdr3_aa: CASSPYSTDTQYF; cdr3_nt: TGTGCCAGCTCACCTTATAGCACAGATACGCAGTATTTT
clone_size: .; j_call: TRBJ1-4; d_call: TRBD1; v_call: TRBV30; cdr3_aa: CAWSPGQVGKLFF; cdr3_nt: TGTGCCTGGAGTCCGGGACAGGTCGGAAAACTGTTTTTT
clone_size: once; j_call: TRBJ2-1; d_call: .; v_call: TRBV14; cdr3_aa: CASSQVDFWDEQFF; cdr3_nt: TGTGCCAGCAGCCAAGTGGACTTCTGGGATGAGCAGTTCTTC
clone_size: .; j_call: TRBJ1-5; d_call: .; v_call: TRBV18; cdr3_aa: CASSPLANQPQHF; cdr3_nt: TGTGCCAGCTCACCACTGGCCAATCAGCCCCAGCATTTT
clone_size: .; j_call: TRBJ2-6; d_call: TRBD1; v_call: TRBV28; cdr3_aa: CASSFKGASYRSGANVLTF; cdr3_nt: TGTGCCAGCAGTTTCAAGGGGGCTTCATACCGCTCTGGGGCCAACGTCCTGACTTTC
clone_size: .; j_call: TRBJ2-5; d_call: TRBD2; v_call: TRBV11-2; cdr3_aa: CASSYRTGGETQYF; cdr3_nt: TGTGCCAGCAGCTACCGTACGGGGGGAGAGACCCAGTACTTC
clone_size: .; j_call: TRBJ2-2; d_call: TRBD2; v_call: TRBV7-6; cdr3_aa: CASSSRTSGGPSNTGELFF; cdr3_nt: TGTGCCAGCAGCTCGCGGACTAGCGGGGGGCCCTCGAACACCGGGGAGCTGTTTTTT
clone_size: .; j_call: TRBJ1-1; d_call: .; v_call: TRBV5-4; cdr3_aa: CASSLVLGVRGSEAFF; cdr3_nt: TGTGCCAGCAGCTTGGTTCTAGGGGTTCGGGGGAGTGAAGCTTTCTTT
clone_size: .; j_call: TRBJ2-1; d_call: TRBD2; v_call: TRBV27; cdr3_aa: CASSLIGVRTSGTSWQFF; cdr3_nt: TGTGCCAGCAGTCTTATCGGGGTCAGGACTAGCGGGACGAGTTGGCAGTTCTTC
clone_size: .; j_call: TRBJ2-7; d_call: TRBD2; v_call: TRBV5-1; cdr3_aa: CASSLSGGAFYEQYF; cdr3_nt: TGCGCCAGCAGCCTTAGCGGGGGGGCGTTCTACGAGCAGTACTTC
clone_size: .; j_call: TRBJ1-2; d_call: .; v_call: TRBV7-6; cdr3_aa: CASSLGRGGYGYTF; cdr3_nt: TGTGCCAGCAGCTTAGGCAGGGGTGGCTATGGCTACACCTTC
clone_size: .; j_call: TRBJ2-7; d_call: .; v_call: TRBV5-1; cdr3_aa: CASSLAPGISYEQYF; cdr3_nt: TGCGCCAGCAGCTTGGCGCCAGGGATCTCCTACGAGCAGTACTTC
clone_size: .; j_call: TRBJ2-5; d_call: .; v_call: TRBV5-1; cdr3_aa: CASSSGPEETQYF; cdr3_nt: TGCGCCAGCAGCTCAGGCCCCGAAGAGACCCAGTACTTC
clone_size: .; j_call: TRBJ2-2; d_call: .; v_call: TRBV30; cdr3_aa: CAWISGHGELFF; cdr3_nt: TGTGCCTGGATCTCGGGTCACGGGGAGCTGTTTTTT
clone_size: .; j_call: TRBJ2-7; d_call: TRBD1; v_call: TRBV7-8; cdr3_aa: CASSLDRGRFYEQYF; cdr3_nt: TGTGCCAGCAGCTTAGACAGGGGCCGCTTCTACGAGCAGTACTTC
clone_size: .; j_call: TRBJ2-7; d_call: TRBD2; v_call: TRBV11-2; cdr3_aa: CASSLAELAGGEQYF; cdr3_nt: TGTGCCAGCAGCTTAGCCGAACTAGCGGGAGGGGAGCAGTACTTC
clone_size: .; j_call: TRBJ2-7; d_call: .; v_call: TRBV5-8; cdr3_aa: CASGTRDIFEGSYEQYF; cdr3_nt: TGTGCCAGCGGTACCCGGGACATATTCGAAGGGTCCTACGAGCAGTACTTC
clone_size: once; j_call: TRBJ2-3; d_call: TRBD2; v_call: TRBV28; cdr3_aa: CASRGTSGSTDTQYF; cdr3_nt: TGTGCCAGCAGAGGGACTAGCGGGAGTACAGATACGCAGTATTTT
clone_size: .; j_call: TRBJ1-4; d_call: .; v_call: TRBV9; cdr3_aa: CASSQPTAGGEKLFF; cdr3_nt: TGTGCCAGCAGCCAACCTACTGCGGGCGGCGAAAAACTGTTTTTT
clone_size: .; j_call: TRBJ1-2; d_call: .; v_call: TRBV10-3; cdr3_aa: CALGGAVGENYGYTF; cdr3_nt: TGTGCCCTAGGAGGGGCCGTTGGGGAAAACTATGGCTACACCTTC
clone_size: .; j_call: TRBJ1-2; d_call: TRBD1; v_call: TRBV30; cdr3_aa: CAWIRRDSYGYTF; cdr3_nt: TGTGCCTGGATTAGGAGGGACAGCTATGGCTACACCTTC